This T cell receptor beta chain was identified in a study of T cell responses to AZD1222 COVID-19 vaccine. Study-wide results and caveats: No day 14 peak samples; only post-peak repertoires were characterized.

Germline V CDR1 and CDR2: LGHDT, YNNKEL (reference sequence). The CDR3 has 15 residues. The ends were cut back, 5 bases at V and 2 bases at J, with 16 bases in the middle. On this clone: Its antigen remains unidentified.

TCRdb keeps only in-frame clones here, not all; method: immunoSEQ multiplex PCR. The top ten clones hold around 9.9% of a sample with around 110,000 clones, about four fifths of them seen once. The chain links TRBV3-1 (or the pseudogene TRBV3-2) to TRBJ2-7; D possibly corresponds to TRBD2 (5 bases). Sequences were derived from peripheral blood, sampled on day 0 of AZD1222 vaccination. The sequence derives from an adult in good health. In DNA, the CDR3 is TGTGCCAGCAGCAGAAGCATCGGGGAAACCTACGAGCAGTACTTC. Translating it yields CASSRSIGETYEQYF.